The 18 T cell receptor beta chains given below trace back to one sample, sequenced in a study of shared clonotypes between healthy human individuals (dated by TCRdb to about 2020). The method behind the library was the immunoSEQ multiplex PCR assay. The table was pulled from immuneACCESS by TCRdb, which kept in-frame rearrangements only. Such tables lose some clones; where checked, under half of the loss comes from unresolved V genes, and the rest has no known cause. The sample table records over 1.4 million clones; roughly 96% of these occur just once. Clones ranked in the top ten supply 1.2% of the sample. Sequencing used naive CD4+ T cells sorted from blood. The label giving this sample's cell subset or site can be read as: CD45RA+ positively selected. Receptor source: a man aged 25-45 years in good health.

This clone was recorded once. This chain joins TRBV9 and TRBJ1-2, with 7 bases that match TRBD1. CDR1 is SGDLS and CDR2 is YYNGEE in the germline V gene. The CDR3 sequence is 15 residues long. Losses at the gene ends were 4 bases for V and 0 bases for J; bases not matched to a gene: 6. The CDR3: CASSTSRGPNYGYTF. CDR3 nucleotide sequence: TGTGCCAGCAGCACCTCTAGGGGGCCTAACTATGGCTACACCTTC.

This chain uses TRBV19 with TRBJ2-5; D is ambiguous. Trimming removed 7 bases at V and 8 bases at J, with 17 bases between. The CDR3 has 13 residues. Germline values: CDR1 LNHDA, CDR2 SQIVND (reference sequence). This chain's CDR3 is CASNQTPDGTQYF. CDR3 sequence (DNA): TGTGCCAGTAACCAGACGCCCGATGGTACCCAGTACTTC.

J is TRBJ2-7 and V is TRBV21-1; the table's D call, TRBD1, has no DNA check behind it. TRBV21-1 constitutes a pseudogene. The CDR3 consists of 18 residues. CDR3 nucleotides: TGTGCCAGCAGCAAAGTACGGGCGCGAGGGGGCGGGTTCTACGAGCAGTACTTC. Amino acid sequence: CASSKVRARGGGFYEQYF.

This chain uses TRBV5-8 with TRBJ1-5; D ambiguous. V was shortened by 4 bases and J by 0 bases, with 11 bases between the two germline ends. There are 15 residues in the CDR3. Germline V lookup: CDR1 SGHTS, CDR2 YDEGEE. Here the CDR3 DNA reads TGTGCCAGCAGCCCTGCCTGGGGTAGCAATCAGCCCCAGCATTTT. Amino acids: CASSPAWGSNQPQHF.

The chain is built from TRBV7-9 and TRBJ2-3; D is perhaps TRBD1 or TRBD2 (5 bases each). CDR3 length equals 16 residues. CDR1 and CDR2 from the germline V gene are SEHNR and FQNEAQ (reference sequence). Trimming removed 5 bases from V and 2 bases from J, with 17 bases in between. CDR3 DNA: TGTGCCAGCAGCCTGACACGGGACCAGTACACAGATACGCAGTATTTT. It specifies CASSLTRDQYTDTQYF.

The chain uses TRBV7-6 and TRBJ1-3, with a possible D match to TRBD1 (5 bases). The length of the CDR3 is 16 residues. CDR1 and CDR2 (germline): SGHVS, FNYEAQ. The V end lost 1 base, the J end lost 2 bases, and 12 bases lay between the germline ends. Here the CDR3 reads CASSLEAGLPGNTIYF. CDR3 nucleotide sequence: TGTGCCAGCAGCTTAGAGGCAGGGCTTCCTGGAAACACCATATATTTT.

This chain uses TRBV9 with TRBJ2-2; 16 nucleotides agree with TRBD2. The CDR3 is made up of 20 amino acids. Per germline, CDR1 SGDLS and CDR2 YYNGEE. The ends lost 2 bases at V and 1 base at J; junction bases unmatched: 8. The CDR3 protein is CASSVQPGLAGGGNTGELFF. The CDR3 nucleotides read TGTGCCAGCAGCGTTCAACCGGGACTAGCGGGAGGGGGGAACACCGGGGAGCTGTTTTTT.

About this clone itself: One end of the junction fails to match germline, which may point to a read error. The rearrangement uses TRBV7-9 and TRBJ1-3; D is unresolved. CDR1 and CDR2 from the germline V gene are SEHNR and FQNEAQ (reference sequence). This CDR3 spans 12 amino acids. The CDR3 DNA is TGTGCCAGCAGCTTAATTGGTGGAGGCAACCTATTT. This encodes CASSLIGGGNLF. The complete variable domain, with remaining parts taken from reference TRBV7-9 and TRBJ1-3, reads DTGVSQNPRHKITKRGQNVTFRCDPISEHNRLYWYRQTLGQGPEFLTYFQNEAQLEKSRLLSDRFSAERPKGSFSTLEIQRTEQGDSAMYLCASSLIGGGNLFGEGSWLTVV.

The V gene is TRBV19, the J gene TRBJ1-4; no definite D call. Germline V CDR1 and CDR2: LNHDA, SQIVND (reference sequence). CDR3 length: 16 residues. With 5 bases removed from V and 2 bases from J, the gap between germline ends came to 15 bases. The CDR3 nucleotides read TGTGCCAGTAGTCTGGGAGTGAGGGTGACTAATGAAAAACTGTTTTTT. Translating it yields CASSLGVRVTNEKLFF.

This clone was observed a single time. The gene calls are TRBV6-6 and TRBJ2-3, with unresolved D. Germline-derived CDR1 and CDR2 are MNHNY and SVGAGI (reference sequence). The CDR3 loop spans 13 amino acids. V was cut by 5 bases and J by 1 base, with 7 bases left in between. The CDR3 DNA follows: TGTGCCAGCAGTCCCCAGGGCACAGATACGCAGTATTTT. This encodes CASSPQGTDTQYF.

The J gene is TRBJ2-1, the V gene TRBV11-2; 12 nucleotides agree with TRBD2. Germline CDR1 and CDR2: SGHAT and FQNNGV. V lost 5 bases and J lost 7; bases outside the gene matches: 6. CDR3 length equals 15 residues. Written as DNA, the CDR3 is TGTGCCAGCAGCCCGCGACTAGCGGGAGAGAATGAGCAGTTCTTC. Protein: CASSPRLAGENEQFF. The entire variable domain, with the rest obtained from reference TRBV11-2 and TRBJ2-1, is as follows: EAGVAQSPRYKIIEKRQSVAFWCNPISGHATLYWYQQILGQGPKLLIQFQNNGVVDDSQLPKDRFSAERLKGVDSTLKIQPAKLEDSAVYLCASSPRLAGENEQFFGPGTRLTVL.

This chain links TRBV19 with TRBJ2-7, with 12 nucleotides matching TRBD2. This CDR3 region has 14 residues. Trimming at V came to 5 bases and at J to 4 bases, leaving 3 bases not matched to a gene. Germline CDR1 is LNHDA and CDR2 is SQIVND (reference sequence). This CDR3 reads CASSSGLAGYEQYF. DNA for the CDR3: TGTGCCAGTAGTTCGGGACTAGCGGGTTACGAGCAGTACTTC.

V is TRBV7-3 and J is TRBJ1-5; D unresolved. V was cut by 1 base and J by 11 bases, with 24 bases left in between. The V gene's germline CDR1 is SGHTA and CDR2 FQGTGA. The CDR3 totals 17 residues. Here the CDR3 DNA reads TGTGCCAGCAGCTTAAATAACATCTGGACGGCGAGAGCGGCCCAGCATTTT. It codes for CASSLNNIWTARAAQHF.

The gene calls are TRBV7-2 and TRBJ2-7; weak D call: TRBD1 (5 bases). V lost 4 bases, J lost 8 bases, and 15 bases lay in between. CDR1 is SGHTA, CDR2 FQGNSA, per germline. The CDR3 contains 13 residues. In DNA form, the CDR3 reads TGTGCCAGCAGCTCTGGCCACTCAGGGCAGCAGTACTTC. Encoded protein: CASSSGHSGQQYF.

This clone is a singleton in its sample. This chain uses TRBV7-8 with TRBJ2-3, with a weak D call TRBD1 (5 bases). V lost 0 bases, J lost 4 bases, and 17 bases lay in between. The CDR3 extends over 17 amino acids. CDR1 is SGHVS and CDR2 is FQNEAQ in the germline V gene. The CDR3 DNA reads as TGTGCCAGCAGCTTAGCTCAGGGAATGGTCCGCCCAGATACGCAGTATTTT. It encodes CASSLAQGMVRPDTQYF.

The CDR3 here is CASSPSGYQPQHF. CDR3 nucleotides: TGTGCCAGCAGTCCCAGTGGATATCAGCCCCAGCATTTT. The chain has TRBV6-6 and TRBJ1-5, with D unresolved. The germline gives CDR1 MNHNY, CDR2 SVGAGI (reference sequence). CDR3 size: 13 residues. Deletions cut 5 bases from V and 5 bases from J, with 10 bases between.

CDR3 residues: CASSRQGGWTDTQYF. CDR3 nucleotide sequence: TGTGCCAGCTCGAGACAGGGAGGTTGGACAGATACGCAGTATTTT. The gene calls are TRBV19 and TRBJ2-3; D is perhaps TRBD1 (7 bases). Germline lookup yields CDR1 LNHDA and CDR2 SQIVND (reference sequence). CDR3 length equals 15 residues. The ends were cut back, 9 bases at V and 3 bases at J, with 19 bases in the middle.

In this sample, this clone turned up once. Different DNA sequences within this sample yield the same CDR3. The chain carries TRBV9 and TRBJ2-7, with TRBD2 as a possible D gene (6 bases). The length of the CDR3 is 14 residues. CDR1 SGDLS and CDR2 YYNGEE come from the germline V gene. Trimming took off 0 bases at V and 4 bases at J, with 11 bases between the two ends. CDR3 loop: CASSVGGARYEQYF. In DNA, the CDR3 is TGTGCCAGCAGCGTAGGCGGGGCGCGGTACGAGCAGTACTTC.